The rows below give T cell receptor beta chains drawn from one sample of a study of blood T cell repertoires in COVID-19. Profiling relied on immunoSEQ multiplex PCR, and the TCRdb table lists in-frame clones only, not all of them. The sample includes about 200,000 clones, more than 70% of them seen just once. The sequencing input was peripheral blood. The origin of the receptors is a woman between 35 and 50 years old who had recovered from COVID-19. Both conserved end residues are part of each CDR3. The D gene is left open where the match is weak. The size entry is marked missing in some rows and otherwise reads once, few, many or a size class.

cdr3_nt: TGTGCCAGCAGCCGAACCCTAGCGACGACGAACACCGGGGAGCTGTTTTTT
cdr3_aa: CASSRTLATTNTGELFF
j_call: TRBJ2-2
v_call: TRBV7-9
clone_size: .
d_call: .

cdr3_nt: TGTGCCAGCTTATGGACAGGGGAGACCCAGTACTTC
cdr3_aa: CASLWTGETQYF
j_call: TRBJ2-5
v_call: TRBV6-5
clone_size: .
d_call: TRBD1

cdr3_nt: TGTGCCAGCAGCTTAAGTGGACTAGTGACCTCCTCCTACAATGAGCAGTTCTTC
cdr3_aa: CASSLSGLVTSSYNEQFF
j_call: TRBJ2-1
v_call: TRBV7-3
clone_size: .
d_call: TRBD2

cdr3_nt: TGTGCCAGCAGCGTAGAAGCGGGCGATGAGCAGTTCTTC
cdr3_aa: CASSVEAGDEQFF
j_call: TRBJ2-1
v_call: TRBV9
clone_size: .
d_call: .

cdr3_nt: TGTGCCAGCAGCCATCAGACAGGGCTTTGGGAGTCACCCCTCCACTTT
cdr3_aa: CASSHQTGLWESPLHF
j_call: TRBJ1-6
v_call: TRBV3-1/TRBV3-2
clone_size: .
d_call: TRBD1

cdr3_nt: TGTGCCAGCAGTTGGAGGTTATCCTATGGCTACACCTTC
cdr3_aa: CASSWRLSYGYTF
j_call: TRBJ1-2
v_call: TRBV6-2/TRBV6-3
clone_size: .
d_call: .

cdr3_nt: TGCGCCAGCAGTGAGGTAAAGCGACTAGCGGGAGTCGCAGATACGCAGTATTTT
cdr3_aa: CASSEVKRLAGVADTQYF
j_call: TRBJ2-3
v_call: TRBV10-1
clone_size: .
d_call: TRBD2

cdr3_nt: TGTGCCAGCAGGGGGGACAGTCAAAATTCACCCCTCCACTTT
cdr3_aa: CASRGDSQNSPLHF
j_call: TRBJ1-6
v_call: TRBV6-4
clone_size: .
d_call: TRBD1

cdr3_nt: TGCGCCAGCAGCTCTCCAATACACCGCACAGATACGCAGTATTTT
cdr3_aa: CASSSPIHRTDTQYF
j_call: TRBJ2-3
v_call: TRBV5-1
clone_size: .
d_call: .

cdr3_nt: TGTGCCAGCAGCCGGACAGGTAGGCATCAGCCCCAGCATTTT
cdr3_aa: CASSRTGRHQPQHF
j_call: TRBJ1-5
v_call: TRBV5-6
clone_size: .
d_call: TRBD1

cdr3_nt: TGTGCCAGCAGTGTACAGTCCAATCAGCCCCAGCATTTT
cdr3_aa: CASSVQSNQPQHF
j_call: TRBJ1-5
v_call: TRBV2
clone_size: few
d_call: .

cdr3_nt: TGTGCCAGCAGCCCCGGGAGGGTCAGGACTGAAGCTTTCTTT
cdr3_aa: CASSPGRVRTEAFF
j_call: TRBJ1-1
v_call: TRBV7-3
clone_size: .
d_call: .

cdr3_nt: TGCGCCAGCAGTTTCACATCCGAGAGGGGGACCTTC
cdr3_aa: CASSFTSERGTF
j_call: TRBJ1-2
v_call: TRBV5-1
clone_size: .
d_call: .

cdr3_nt: TGCGCCAGCAGCCCACCACTAGCGGGAGAGACAGATACGCAGTATTTT
cdr3_aa: CASSPPLAGETDTQYF
j_call: TRBJ2-3
v_call: TRBV5-1
clone_size: .
d_call: TRBD2

cdr3_nt: TGTGCCAGCAGTTTCAACCCACCCCAGGGACTCAGGGACCAAGCTTTCTTT
cdr3_aa: CASSFNPPQGLRDQAFF
j_call: TRBJ1-1
v_call: TRBV27
clone_size: .
d_call: .

cdr3_nt: TGTGCCAGTAGTATAGGGGTAACGGGAGGGCAAACCGGGGAGCTGTTTTTT
cdr3_aa: CASSIGVTGGQTGELFF
j_call: TRBJ2-2
v_call: TRBV19
clone_size: .
d_call: TRBD2